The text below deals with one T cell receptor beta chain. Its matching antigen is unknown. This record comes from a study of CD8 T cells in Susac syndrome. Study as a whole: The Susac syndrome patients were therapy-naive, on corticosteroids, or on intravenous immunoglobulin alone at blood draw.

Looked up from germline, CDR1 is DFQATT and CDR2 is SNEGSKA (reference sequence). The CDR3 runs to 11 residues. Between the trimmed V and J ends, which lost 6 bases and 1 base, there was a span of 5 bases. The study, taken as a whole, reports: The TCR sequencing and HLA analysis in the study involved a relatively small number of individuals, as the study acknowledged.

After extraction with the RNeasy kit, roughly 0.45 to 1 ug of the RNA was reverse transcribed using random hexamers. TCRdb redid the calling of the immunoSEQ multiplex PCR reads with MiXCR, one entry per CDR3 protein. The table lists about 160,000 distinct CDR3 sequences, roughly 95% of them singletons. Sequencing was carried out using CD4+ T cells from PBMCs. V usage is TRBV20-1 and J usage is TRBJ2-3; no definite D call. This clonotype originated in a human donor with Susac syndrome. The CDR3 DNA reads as TGCAGTGCAGGTGGCACAGATACGCAGTATTTT. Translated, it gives CSAGGTDTQYF.